The 21 T cell receptor beta chains below were found in one sample sequenced in a study of identical twins. TCRdb fed the 5' RACE reads into MiXCR, producing one record per CDR3 protein. The sample contains some 250,000 distinct CDR3 sequences, over 9.5% of which appear only once. These records were also assigned to another study, of yellow fever vaccine responses in identical twins.

Sequencing input: memory (CD45RO+) T cells sorted from blood. Source of these receptors: a woman aged 18-30 years in good health.

V and J are TRBV5-5 and TRBJ2-5; D gene ambiguous. The CDR3 length is 14 residues. Germline V gives CDR1 SGHKS, CDR2 YYEKEE (reference sequence). V lost 2 bases, J lost 2 bases, and 10 bases lay in between. CDR3 protein: CASSFDVAQETQYF. The CDR3 DNA reads TGTGCCAGCAGCTTTGACGTGGCACAAGAGACCCAGTACTTC.

The chain employs TRBV4-2 and TRBJ2-1; maybe TRBD2 (5 bases). V was cut by 0 bases and J by 0 bases, with 12 bases left in between. The CDR3 has 17 amino acids. Germline V gene sequence: CDR1 LGHNA, CDR2 YNFKEQ. CDR3 nucleotide sequence: TGTGCCAGCAGCCAAGAAGGGCCTGGGAGCTCCTACAATGAGCAGTTCTTC. The encoded protein is CASSQEGPGSSYNEQFF.

There are many counts of this clonotype. This chain links TRBV11-3 with TRBJ2-2; 8 positions match TRBD1. With V trimmed by 8 bases and J by 7 bases, 6 bases remained unmatched. Looked up from germline, CDR1 is SGHNT and CDR2 is YENEEA. This CDR3 spans 13 amino acids. This CDR3 is CASGRGLVGELFF. CDR3 coding DNA: TGTGCCAGCGGCAGGGGGCTGGTCGGGGAGCTGTTTTTT.

This chain uses TRBV11-1 with TRBJ2-1, with a weak D call TRBD1 (7 bases). CDR1 SGHAT and CDR2 FQDESV come from the germline V gene (reference sequence). V was cut by 5 bases and J by 7 bases, with 18 bases left in between. The CDR3 length is 15 residues. CDR3 DNA: TGTGCCAGCAGCCTTGGGGCAGGGGGGAATAATGAGCAGTTCTTC. Translated: CASSLGAGGNNEQFF.

In this sample, this clonotype turned up many times. V is TRBV29-1 and J is TRBJ2-7, with TRBD1 identical over 8 bases. The CDR3 sequence is 12 residues long. Germline assignment: CDR1 SQVTM and CDR2 ANQGSEA. Unmatched junction bases numbered 1, after V lost 4 bases and J lost 2 bases. The CDR3: CSVGTGPYEQYF. CDR3 DNA sequence: TGCAGCGTTGGGACAGGGCCCTACGAGCAGTACTTC.

A few counts support this clonotype. The V call is TRBV20-1, the J call TRBJ2-1, with 11 bases lining up with TRBD2. V was clipped by 3 bases and J by 5 bases; unmatched bases: 15. CDR1 is DFQATT, CDR2 SNEGSKA, per germline (reference sequence). The CDR3 totals 18 residues. The CDR3 loop is CSASARWTSGWSDNEQFF. CDR3 bases: TGCAGTGCTAGCGCCCGTTGGACTAGCGGGTGGAGTGACAATGAGCAGTTCTTC.

The CDR3 spells CASSDSREDEQYF. CDR3 DNA sequence: TGCGCCAGCAGTGATTCGCGGGAGGACGAGCAGTACTTC. This chain joins TRBV10-1 and TRBJ2-7; 8 bases agree with TRBD2. This CDR3 is 13 amino acids long. Germline trimming cut 3 bases from V and 5 bases from J; bases unmatched to any gene: 3. Germline V gene data show CDR1 as WNHNN and CDR2 as SYGVQD (reference sequence).

This clonotype was detected a few times. The chain is built from TRBV6-5 and TRBJ1-1, with D unresolved. Germline V CDR1 and CDR2: MNHEY, SVGAGI. Between the trimmed V and J ends, which lost 4 bases and 3 bases, there was a span of 12 bases. The CDR3 loop spans 14 amino acids. CDR3 nucleotide sequence: TGTGCCAGCAGTTCTAAGTGGCGACACACTGAAGCTTTCTTT. Translated: CASSSKWRHTEAFF.

This clonotype appeared many times. This chain links TRBV7-9 with TRBJ2-7; D gene uncertain. This CDR3 contains 12 residues. Trimming took off 1 base at V and 12 bases at J, with 13 bases between the two ends. The germline V gene encodes CDR1 SEHNR and CDR2 FQNEAQ (reference sequence). The CDR3 sequence: CASSLVPDRPYF. CDR3 nucleotides: TGTGCCAGCAGCTTAGTTCCGGACCGGCCGTACTTC.

The gene calls are TRBV29-1 and TRBJ2-1; D unclear. This CDR3 comprises 13 residues. V dropped 5 bases and J dropped 0 bases, with 8 bases sitting between them. Germline assignment: CDR1 SQVTM and CDR2 ANQGSEA. The CDR3 sequence is CSVSRFSYNEQFF. In DNA form, the CDR3 reads TGCAGCGTTTCGCGGTTCTCCTACAATGAGCAGTTCTTC.

This clonotype was counted many times. The chain couples TRBV11-2 to TRBJ2-1; 13 bases are shared with TRBD2. Germline CDR1 and CDR2: SGHAT and FQNNGV. CDR3 size: 20 residues. V lost 0 bases, J lost 9 bases, and 17 bases stayed unmatched. For the CDR3, the DNA is TGTGCCAGCAGCTTAGAATCGGTTACTAGCGGGAGGGCCATGGGAGGTGAGCAGTTCTTC. Its protein is CASSLESVTSGRAMGGEQFF.

This clonotype was detected a few times. The chain joins TRBV5-4 to TRBJ2-2; possibly TRBD1 for D (6 bases). V was shortened by 3 bases and J by 0 bases, with 9 bases between the two germline ends. Germline CDR1 reads SGHNT; CDR2 reads YYREEE (reference sequence). The CDR3 spans 15 residues. The chain's CDR3 is CASSWGHTNTGELFF. In DNA form, the CDR3 reads TGTGCCAGCAGCTGGGGACACACGAACACCGGGGAGCTGTTTTTT.

The chain has TRBV5-1 and TRBJ1-1; D unresolved. The ends were cut back, 0 bases at V and 2 bases at J, with 8 bases in the middle. Germline V lookup: CDR1 SGHRS, CDR2 YFSETQ. This CDR3 contains 14 residues. This CDR3 reads CASSLVWGNTEAFF. The CDR3 coding sequence is TGCGCCAGCAGCTTGGTTTGGGGAAACACTGAAGCTTTCTTT.

This clonotype was seen a few times. V is TRBV3-1 and J is TRBJ2-7, with D unclear. The V gene's germline CDR1 is LGHDT and CDR2 YNNKEL (reference sequence). This CDR3 is built from 11 residues. Trimming took off 2 bases at V and 5 bases at J, with 4 bases between the two ends. The CDR3 DNA is TGTGCCAGCAGCCAATTCGACGAGCAGTACTTC. Protein product: CASSQFDEQYF.

V and J are TRBV7-8 and TRBJ2-1; D could derive from TRBD1 or TRBD2 (6 bases each). Trimming took 1 base from V and 8 from J, leaving 9 bases between them. Germline V CDR1 and CDR2: SGHVS, FQNEAQ. The CDR3 is 13 amino acids. CDR3 sequence: CASSLGGGYEQFF. In nucleotides, the CDR3 is TGTGCCAGCAGCTTAGGAGGGGGGTATGAGCAGTTCTTC.

The chain uses TRBV7-9 and TRBJ2-1, with D hard to call. V dropped 4 bases and J dropped 8 bases, with 15 bases sitting between them. CDR1 and CDR2 (germline): SEHNR, FQNEAQ (reference sequence). This CDR3 spans 14 amino acids. CDR3 sequence reads: CASSSGPTMYEQFF. The DNA of the CDR3 is TGTGCCAGCAGCTCCGGGCCAACGATGTATGAGCAGTTCTTC.

The V gene is TRBV19, the J gene TRBJ1-5; 10 bases line up with TRBD1. Germline V lookup: CDR1 LNHDA, CDR2 SQIVND (reference sequence). The CDR3 is 15 residues long. With V trimmed by 9 bases and J by 3 bases, 8 bases remained unmatched. The CDR3 spells CASTSGTGVNQPQHF. The CDR3 DNA reads TGTGCCAGCACCTCCGGGACAGGGGTCAATCAGCCCCAGCATTTT.

The rearrangement joins TRBV9 to TRBJ2-7; unclear D gene. The V end lost 0 bases, the J end lost 5 bases, and 15 bases lay between the germline ends. This CDR3 comprises 15 residues. Germline V gene lookup returns CDR1 SGDLS and CDR2 YYNGEE. The CDR3 loop is CASSVGVLSSNEQYF. As DNA, the CDR3 is TGTGCCAGCAGCGTAGGGGTTCTTTCCTCGAACGAGCAGTACTTC.

This clonotype was recorded a few times. The rearrangement joins TRBV20-1 to TRBJ1-2, with 7 bases that match TRBD1. Germline assignment: CDR1 DFQATT and CDR2 SNEGSKA (reference sequence). The CDR3 extends over 12 amino acids. The CDR3 sequence is CSGKTGMDGYTF. The CDR3 coding sequence is TGCAGCGGCAAGACAGGGATGGATGGCTACACCTTC.

The CDR3 sequence is CASSWGRSSYEQYF. CDR3 bases: TGTGCCAGCAGCTGGGGCAGGAGCTCCTACGAGCAGTACTTC. This chain connects TRBV7-2 to TRBJ2-7; the D gene is possibly TRBD1 (5 bases). Germline V gene sequence: CDR1 SGHTA, CDR2 FQGNSA. The CDR3 is made up of 14 amino acids. Trimming took off 4 bases at V and 0 bases at J, with 10 bases between the two ends.

This clonotype was recorded at least ten times. This chain uses TRBV11-1 with TRBJ1-5; D not certain. This CDR3 spans 18 amino acids. Germline lookup yields CDR1 SGHAT and CDR2 FQDESV (reference sequence). V was cut by 6 bases and J by 3 bases, with 24 bases left in between. This CDR3 is CASRPDPTEDGPNQPQHF. The CDR3 bases are TGTGCCAGCAGACCAGACCCAACCGAAGACGGACCCAATCAGCCCCAGCATTTT.